This paragraph reports one TCR beta chain. Repertoires were generated with immunoSEQ multiplex PCR, while TCRdb's copy carries only in-frame clones and drops some. Of hundreds of thousands of clones in the sample, 85% to 90% were seen once. These data come from a study of blood T cell repertoires in COVID-19. Looking at the study overall: PBMCs, B-cell-depleted T cells, or T cells were the source of the cDNA or gDNA that made up the material.

The junction had 8 bases not matched to a gene; V was cut back by 4 bases and J by 4 bases. Germline V CDR1 and CDR2: MNHEY, SVGAGI. The CDR3 has 16 residues. The genes are TRBV6-5 and TRBJ2-3; 10 bases are a match to TRBD2. Material: peripheral blood. This sequence originates from a young woman with acute or convalescent COVID-19. In nucleotides, the CDR3 is TGTGCCAGCAGTTCGCCCAGGAGCGGGGGGGCAGATACGCAGTATTTT. Translating it yields CASSSPRSGGADTQYF.